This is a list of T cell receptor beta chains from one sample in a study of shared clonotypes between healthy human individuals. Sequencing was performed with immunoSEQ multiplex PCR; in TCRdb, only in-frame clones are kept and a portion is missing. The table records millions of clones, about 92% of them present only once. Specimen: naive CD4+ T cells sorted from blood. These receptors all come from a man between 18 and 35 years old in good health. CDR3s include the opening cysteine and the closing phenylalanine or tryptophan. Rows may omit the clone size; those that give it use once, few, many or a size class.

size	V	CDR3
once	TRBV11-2	CASSQGLKRETQYF
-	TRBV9	CASSVGRGGNNEQFF
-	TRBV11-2	CASSSRQGQTGELFF
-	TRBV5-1	CASSQGTVVYGYTF
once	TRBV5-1	CASSSTGVEGEKLFF
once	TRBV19	CASRSPPGGRSNQPQHF
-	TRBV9	CASSSQPNSGNTIYF
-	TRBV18	CASSPGPSTSYNEQFF
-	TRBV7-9	CASSNQGLVVGLYF
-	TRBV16	CASSQSGPPGELFF
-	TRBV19	CASTPGSSGNTIYF
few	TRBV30	CAWSVGTVDQPQHF
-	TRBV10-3	CAISESTVYGYTF
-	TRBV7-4	CASSLVVGKGEKLFF
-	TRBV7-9	CASSLATGPSNQPQHF
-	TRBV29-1	CSVVGRERGGGTDTQYF
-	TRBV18	CASSPRAIPYNEQFF
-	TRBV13	CASSPRWGAAKADTQYF
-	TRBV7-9	CASRTGNTEAFF
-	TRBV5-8	CASSHYEQYF
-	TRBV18	CASSPDYYTDTQYF
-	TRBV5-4	CASNTGGRDYGYTF
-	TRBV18	CATAGLFELAKNIQYF
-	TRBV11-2	CASSFKTGTSGGPHEQYF
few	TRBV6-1	CASLPRTYNSPLHF
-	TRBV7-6	CASSPKETQYF
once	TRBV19	CASRTSGTGELFF
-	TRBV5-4	CASSLVDISTDTQYF